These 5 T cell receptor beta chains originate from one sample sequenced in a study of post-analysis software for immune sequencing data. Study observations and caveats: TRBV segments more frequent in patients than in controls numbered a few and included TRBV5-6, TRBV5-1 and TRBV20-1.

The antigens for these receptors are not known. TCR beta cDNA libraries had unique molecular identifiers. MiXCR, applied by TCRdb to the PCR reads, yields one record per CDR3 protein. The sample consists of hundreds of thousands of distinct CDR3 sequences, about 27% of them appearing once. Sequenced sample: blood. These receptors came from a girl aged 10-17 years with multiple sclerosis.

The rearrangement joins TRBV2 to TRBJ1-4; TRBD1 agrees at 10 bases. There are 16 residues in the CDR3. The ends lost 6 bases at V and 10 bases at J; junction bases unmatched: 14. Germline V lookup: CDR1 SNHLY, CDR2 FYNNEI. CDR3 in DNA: TGTGCCAGCAGCTTTGACAGGGGGCGAAATAGCGCAAAACTGTTTTTT. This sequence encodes CASSFDRGRNSAKLFF. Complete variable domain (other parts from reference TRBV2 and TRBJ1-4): EPEVTQTPSHQVTQMGQEVILRCVPISNHLYFYWYRQILGQKVEFLVSFYNNEISEKSEIFDDQFSVERPDGSNFTLKIRSTKLEDSAMYFCASSFDRGRNSAKLFFGSGTQLSVL.

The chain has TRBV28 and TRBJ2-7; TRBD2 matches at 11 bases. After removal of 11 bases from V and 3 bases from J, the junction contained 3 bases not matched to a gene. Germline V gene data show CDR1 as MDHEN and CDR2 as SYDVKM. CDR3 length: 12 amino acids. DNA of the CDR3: TGTGCCGTAGCGGGAGGGATCTACGAGCAGTACTTC. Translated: CAVAGGIYEQYF.

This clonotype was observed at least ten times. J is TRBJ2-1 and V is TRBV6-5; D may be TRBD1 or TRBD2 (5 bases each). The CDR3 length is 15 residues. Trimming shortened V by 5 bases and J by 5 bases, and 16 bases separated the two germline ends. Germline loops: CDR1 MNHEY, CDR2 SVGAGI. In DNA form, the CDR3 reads TGTGCCAGCAGTAAACGGGGCGCAGCCAACAATGAGCAGTTCTTC. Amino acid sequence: CASSKRGAANNEQFF.

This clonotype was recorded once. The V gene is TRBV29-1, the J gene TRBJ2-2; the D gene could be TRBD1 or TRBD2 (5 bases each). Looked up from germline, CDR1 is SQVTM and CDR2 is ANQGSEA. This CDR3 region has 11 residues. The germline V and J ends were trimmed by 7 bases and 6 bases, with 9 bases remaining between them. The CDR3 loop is CSAGTAGELFF. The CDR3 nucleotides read TGCAGCGCCGGGACGGCCGGGGAGCTGTTTTTT.

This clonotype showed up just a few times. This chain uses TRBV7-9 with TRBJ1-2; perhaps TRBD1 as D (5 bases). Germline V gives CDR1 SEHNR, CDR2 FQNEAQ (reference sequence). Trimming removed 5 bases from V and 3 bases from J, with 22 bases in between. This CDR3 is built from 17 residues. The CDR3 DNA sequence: TGTGCCAGCAGCCCGGACTCTGGGGGGATGAAGTACTATGGCTACACCTTC. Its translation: CASSPDSGGMKYYGYTF.